The clone carrying this T cell receptor (beta chain) came up many times. Its antigen is as yet unknown. The TCR library protocol was used to attach unique molecular identifiers. These identifiers were attached to individual cDNA molecules. One entry per CDR3 protein results from TCRdb running MiXCR on the 5' RACE reads. The data show 70,000 to 85,000 distinct CDR3 sequences, roughly an eighth seen once. The sample is drawn from a study of early T cells in non-severe SARS-CoV-2 infection. Study-level information: Chains from this unsorted whole-blood bulk RNA could not be paired.

Study findings and constraints: VDJdb matching favored anti-spike CD8 responses, missing private and CD4 specificities.

The germline gives CDR1 KGHDR, CDR2 SFDVKD. This CDR3 region has 14 residues. V lost 7 bases to trimming and J lost 3 bases; unmatched junction nucleotides: 3. The TCR originated in an adult who was a healthcare worker with PCR-confirmed SARS-CoV-2 infection or an uninfected control (not recorded which). The rearrangement uses TRBV24-1 and TRBJ2-1; 9 bases map to TRBD2. The specimen was whole blood. The CDR3 sequence: CATRREGDYNEQFF. Written as DNA, the CDR3 is TGTGCCACCAGGCGGGAGGGAGACTACAATGAGCAGTTCTTC.